The rows below give T cell receptor beta chains drawn from one sample of a study of metastatic and nonmetastatic thyroid tumors. TCRdb re-called clones from the PCR reads using MiXCR. The sample has over 35,000 clones; roughly a sixth are singletons. Sequencing used tumor tissue. The receptors come from a female donor with papillary thyroid cancer or a benign thyroid nodule (not recorded which). Some clones in this sample may be carry-over from other donors' samples. Each CDR3 is given with its conserved first and last residue. Fields, in order: clone size, V gene, J gene, D gene, CDR3 DNA, CDR3 protein. D genes are given only for firm matches. Rows give clone size only sometimes, using once, few, many, or a class for an expanded clone.

many	TRBV24-1	TRBJ2-3	TRBD2	TGTGCCACCAGTGATTCCGGGGGACTAGCGGGAAGGGATACGCAGTATTTT	CATSDSGGLAGRDTQYF
many	TRBV28	TRBJ2-2	TRBD2	TGTGCCAGCAGTTTAGGGAGGGGTCCTGGGGAGCTGTTTTTT	CASSLGRGPGELFF
many	TRBV6-5	TRBJ1-6	.	TGTGCCAGCAGTTACACTACAGGGTCCAATTCACCCCTCCACTTT	CASSYTTGSNSPLHF
many	TRBV24-1	TRBJ1-1	TRBD1	TGTGCCACCAGTGAATCCGGGACAGGGAACACTGAAGCTTTCTTT	CATSESGTGNTEAFF
many	TRBV11-3	TRBJ2-7	.	TGTGCCAGCAGACCAGGGGAGACCTACGAGCAGTACTTC	CASRPGETYEQYF
many	TRBV6-5	TRBJ1-1	.	TGTGCCAGCAGTTACTCAGGGGGAGGCACTGAAGCTTTCTTT	CASSYSGGGTEAFF
.	TRBV11-2	TRBJ1-6	.	TGTGCCAGCAGCCGACGGGACATCCGCGTCGATTCACCCCTCCACTTT	CASSRRDIRVDSPLHF
medium-sized	TRBV6-2/TRBV6-3	TRBJ2-1	.	TGTGCCAGCAGGGACGATAATGAGCAGTTCTTC	CASRDDNEQFF
medium-sized	TRBV6-1	TRBJ2-7	TRBD1	TGTGCCAGCAGTATACGGACAGGGAGCGACGAGCAGTACTTC	CASSIRTGSDEQYF
many	TRBV7-6	TRBJ2-2	TRBD1	TGTGCCAGCAGCTTTCCCAGACCTTATCCGGGACAGGGTTGTGGCGGGGAGCTGTTTTTT	CASSFPRPYPGQGCGGELFF
many	TRBV5-1	TRBJ2-3	.	TGCGCCAGCAGGCTCCAACAGGAAGATACGCAGTATTTT	CASRLQQEDTQYF
many	TRBV20-1	TRBJ1-5	.	TGCAGTGCTAGAGATCGGGGGAATCGACCCCAGCATTTT	CSARDRGNRPQHF
many	TRBV10-2	TRBJ2-3	TRBD1	TGCGCCAGCAGTGGACAGGGGGCTAGCACAGATACGCAGTATTTT	CASSGQGASTDTQYF
many	TRBV3-1	TRBJ2-2	.	TGTGCCAGCAGCCAACGATCTACACAACGGGCCGGGGAGCTGTTTTTT	CASSQRSTQRAGELFF
.	TRBV20-1	TRBJ2-3	TRBD2	TGCAGTGCTAGAGATTGGTCTAGCGGGACTAGTTTGGGAGATACGCAGTATTTT	CSARDWSSGTSLGDTQYF
many	TRBV11-3	TRBJ2-3	.	TGTGCCAGCAGCCCAAGCGGTGACACAGATACGCAGTATTTT	CASSPSGDTDTQYF
.	TRBV12-3/TRBV12-4	TRBJ2-7	.	TGTGCCAGCAGTCCTAGAAGGAAAGGGATGCACGAGCAGTACTTC	CASSPRRKGMHEQYF